Below are 5 T cell receptor beta chains sequenced from a single sample in a study of T cells in Graves' hyperthyroidism and ophthalmopathy. From RNA transcripts, TCR beta CDR3 regions were amplified. First-round RT-PCR of the TCR CDR3 relied on the HTBI primer set. TCRdb used MiXCR to reprocess the multiplex PCR reads, holding one entry per CDR3 protein. The sample has 500,000 to 750,000 distinct CDR3 sequences; 40% to 55% are singletons. The sequenced material came from peripheral blood or thyroid tissue (not recorded which). The source of these receptors is a woman aged 18-29 years with Graves' hyperthyroidism.

At least ten counts were recorded for this clonotype. This chain links TRBV9 with TRBJ1-5; no clear D gene. The CDR3 length is 13 residues. V lost 3 bases and J 3 bases, leaving 7 bases between the germline ends. Germline V gene lookup returns CDR1 SGDLS and CDR2 YYNGEE. CDR3 DNA: TGTGCCAGCAGCGGGCTAGACAATCAGCCCCAGCATTTT. Its translation is CASSGLDNQPQHF.

Regarding this clonotype: Since no conserved phenylalanine or tryptophan closes the CDR3, a read error is the likely cause. It is unclear where the CDR3 begins or ends on the DNA, so no DNA is shown, and the CDR3 is as TCRdb lists it. The chain recombines TRBV20-1 with TRBJ1-6. The germline gives CDR1 DFQATT, CDR2 SNEGSKA (reference sequence). The CDR3 region is 8 residues in length, termini included. CDR3: CSARDASS.

The J gene is TRBJ1-1, the V gene TRBV7-8, with 7 bases fitting TRBD1. Germline assignment: CDR1 SGHVS and CDR2 FQNEAQ. With 1 base clipped from V and 3 bases from J, the junction kept 2 bases outside the gene matches. The CDR3 runs to 14 residues. The CDR3, as DNA: TGTGCCAGCAGCTTAGTAGGGGGCTACACTGAAGCTTTCTTT. Its protein is CASSLVGGYTEAFF.

V is TRBV29-1 and J is TRBJ2-7; D might be TRBD1 (6 bases). CDR3 length: 13 residues. The germline V gene has CDR1 SQVTM and CDR2 ANQGSEA. The V end was cut by 5 bases, the J end by 4 bases, with 15 bases between. CDR3 coding DNA: TGCAGCGTTCAGGGGACCGTGGAATACGAGCAGTACTTC. Its translation is CSVQGTVEYEQYF.

This sequence joins TRBV7-9 and TRBJ1-4, with D possibly TRBD1 on 5 matching bases. Germline loops: CDR1 SEHNR, CDR2 FQNEAQ (reference sequence). V was shortened by 6 bases and J by 10 bases, with 12 bases between the two germline ends. The CDR3 loop spans 12 amino acids. The CDR3 loop reads CASRSAGTKLFF. CDR3 nucleotide sequence: TGTGCCAGCAGATCAGCCGGGACAAAACTGTTTTTT.